This T cell receptor (beta chain) originates from a study of blood T cell repertoires in COVID-19. At the level of the study: COVID-19 samples, acute and convalescent, were from the United States, Italy and Spain. T cells, B-cell-depleted T cells, or PBMCs provided the cDNA or gDNA that served as material.

Authors' processing steps: Estimates of nucleated cell counts were drawn from the amplification of reference gene primers. TCRdb's copy holds only in-frame clones and misses some; the assay was immunoSEQ multiplex PCR. V and J calls and clone size are given by that table; D and trimming were obtained from the DNA. Of tens of thousands of clones detected, about nine tenths appear once; the ten largest clones hold roughly 15%. This CDR3 comprises 13 residues. The V and J ends lost 5 bases and 5 bases, in that order; junction bases with no gene match: 6. Germline-derived CDR1 and CDR2 are SGHAT and FQNNGV.

This TCR was recovered from a man aged 65 to 79 with acute or convalescent COVID-19. The sample comprised peripheral blood. The gene calls are TRBV11-2 and TRBJ2-7; TRBD2 aligns across 7 bases. The CDR3 DNA reads as TGTGCCAGCAGCGCTGGACTAGGCCACGAGCAGTACTTC. This gives the protein CASSAGLGHEQYF.